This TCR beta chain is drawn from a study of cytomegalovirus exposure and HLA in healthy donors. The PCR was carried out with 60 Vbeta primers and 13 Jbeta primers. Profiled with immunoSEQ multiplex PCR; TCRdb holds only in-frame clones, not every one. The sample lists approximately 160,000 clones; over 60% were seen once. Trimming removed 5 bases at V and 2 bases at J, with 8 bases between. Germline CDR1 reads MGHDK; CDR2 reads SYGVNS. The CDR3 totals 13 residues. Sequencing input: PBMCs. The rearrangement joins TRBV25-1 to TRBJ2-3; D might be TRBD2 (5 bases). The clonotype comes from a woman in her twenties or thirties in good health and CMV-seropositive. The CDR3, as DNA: TGTGCCAGCAGTAAACGGGACACAGATACGCAGTATTTT. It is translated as CASSKRDTDTQYF.